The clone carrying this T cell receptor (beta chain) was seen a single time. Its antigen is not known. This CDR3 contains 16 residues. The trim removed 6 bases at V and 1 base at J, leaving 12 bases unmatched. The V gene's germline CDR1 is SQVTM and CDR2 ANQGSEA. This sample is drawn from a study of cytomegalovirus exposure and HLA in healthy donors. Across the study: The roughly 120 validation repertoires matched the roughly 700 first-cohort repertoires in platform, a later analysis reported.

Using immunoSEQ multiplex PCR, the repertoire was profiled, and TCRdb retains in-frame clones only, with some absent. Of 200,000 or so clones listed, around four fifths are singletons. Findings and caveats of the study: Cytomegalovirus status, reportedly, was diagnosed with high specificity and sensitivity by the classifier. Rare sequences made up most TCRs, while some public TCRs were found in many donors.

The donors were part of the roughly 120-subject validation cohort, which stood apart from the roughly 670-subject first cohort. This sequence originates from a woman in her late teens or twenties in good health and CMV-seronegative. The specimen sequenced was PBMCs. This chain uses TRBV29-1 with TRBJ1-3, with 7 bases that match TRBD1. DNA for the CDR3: TGCAGCGTGATACCAAGAGGGGGCCCTTCTGGAAACACCATATATTTT. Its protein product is CSVIPRGGPSGNTIYF.